The table lists the clone carrying this TCR beta chain with many counts. Its antigen is unknown. Ophthalmopathy in the donors was of moderate-to-severe activity, with CAS ≥3, NOSPECS ≥4 and duration under 3 months. None of the included patients had other autoimmune diseases, uncontrolled infections, pregnancy or lactation, as these led to exclusion. The authors used Ficoll-Paque density gradient centrifugation to separate PBMCs. The input was more than 8 ml of fresh peripheral blood. Per germline, CDR1 SQVTM and CDR2 ANQGSEA. CDR3 length equals 15 residues. V was clipped by 6 bases and J by 3 bases; unmatched bases: 12. These data originate in a study of Graves' ophthalmopathy and Graves' hyperthyroidism. General observations from the study: Ophthalmopathy cases were distinguished from stable hyperthyroidism by a 13-signature model, reaching around 88% sensitivity and approximately 81% specificity.

TCR beta CDR3 amplification used RNA transcripts. Scientists carried out first-round RT-PCR using HTBI primers and then a second-round multiplex PCR. TCRdb fed the multiplex PCR reads into MiXCR, producing one record per CDR3 protein. The sample includes a few hundred thousand distinct CDR3 sequences, approximately 20% of them seen just once. Sequenced: peripheral blood. The clonotype comes from a woman younger than 30 with Graves' ophthalmopathy. The chain uses TRBV29-1 and TRBJ1-1; 8 nucleotides align to TRBD1. CDR3 in amino acids: CSVVTPGQGYTEAFF. The CDR3 nucleotides are TGCAGCGTCGTAACGCCCGGACAGGGCTACACTGAAGCTTTCTTT.